The 31 T cell receptor beta chains given below trace back to one sample, sequenced in a study of blood T cells in healthy people across ages. A second PCR of 7 to 11 cycles used a sample-barcoded 5' primer and a J-beta primer mix. One entry per CDR3 protein, called by TCRdb with MiXCR from the 5' RACE reads. The sample holds fewer than 650,000 distinct CDR3 sequences, 25% to 35% seen once. The same data also went into a second study, on T cells of mothers and their children.

Source material: blood. The receptors shown here come from a boy under 10 years old in good health.

This clonotype was recorded a few times. This chain links TRBV20-1 with TRBJ2-7; D is ambiguous. V was cut by 3 bases and J by 2 bases, with 5 bases left in between. Germline lookup yields CDR1 DFQATT and CDR2 SNEGSKA (reference sequence). This CDR3 region has 11 residues. The CDR3 DNA sequence: TGCAGTGCTAGTCGCACCTACGAGCAGTACTTC. Translating gives CSASRTYEQYF.

This clonotype was counted between two and nine times. The chain has TRBV9 and TRBJ2-1; 7 bases line up with TRBD2. The CDR3 has 16 residues. CDR1 is SGDLS, CDR2 YYNGEE, per germline. J lost 8 bases, V lost 0 bases, and 11 bases had no gene match. The CDR3 protein is CASSVDGRAHGDEQFF. The CDR3 DNA reads TGTGCCAGCAGCGTAGATGGGAGGGCCCATGGGGATGAGCAGTTCTTC.

The V call is TRBV6-5, the J call TRBJ2-7; 7 nucleotides align to TRBD1. J lost 3 bases, V lost 6 bases, and 8 bases had no gene match. CDR1 is MNHEY, CDR2 SVGAGI, per germline. CDR3 length equals 14 residues. The CDR3 nucleotides read TGTGCCAGCAGCGACCCAGGGGGTCTCTACGAGCAGTACTTC. Amino acid sequence: CASSDPGGLYEQYF.

The J gene is TRBJ1-2, the V gene TRBV20-1; 7 bases line up with TRBD1. The CDR3 consists of 11 residues. From germline, CDR1 is DFQATT and CDR2 SNEGSKA (reference sequence). V lost 6 bases and J lost 4; bases outside the gene matches: 2. In DNA, the CDR3 is TGCAGTGCAGGGGGCCTCTATGGCTACACCTTC. It translates to CSAGGLYGYTF.

J is TRBJ2-7 and V is TRBV20-1; D remains unclear. The CDR3 runs 13 residues. CDR1 and CDR2 from the germline V gene are DFQATT and SNEGSKA (reference sequence). V lost 0 bases, J lost 7 bases, and 13 bases lay in between. Here the CDR3 reads CSAREAPWGEQYF. In nucleotides, the CDR3 is TGCAGTGCTAGAGAGGCCCCCTGGGGAGAGCAGTACTTC.

In regard to this clonotype: A read error may explain this, as a much larger clone is one base away. The chain carries TRBV7-8 and TRBJ2-3, with 7 bases lining up with TRBD2. With 0 bases clipped from V and 5 bases from J, the junction kept 8 bases outside the gene matches. The CDR3 is made up of 16 amino acids. Germline values: CDR1 SGHVS, CDR2 FQNEAQ. CDR3 bases: TGTGCCAGCAGCTTAGCGAGAACCCTAGCGGTAGATACGCAGTATTTT. Protein product: CASSLARTLAVDTQYF.

The chain joins TRBV6-5 to TRBJ1-4; D remains unclear. Trimming pared 1 base from V and 8 bases from J, leaving 11 bases between. Germline loops: CDR1 MNHEY, CDR2 SVGAGI. The CDR3 runs to 14 residues. CDR3 DNA sequence: TGTGCCAGCAGTTACTGGCCTGGGTCCGAAAAACTGTTTTTT. As protein: CASSYWPGSEKLFF.

V is TRBV5-1 and J is TRBJ2-5; perhaps TRBD1 as D (5 bases). The CDR3 has 13 amino acids. In germline, CDR1 is SGHRS, CDR2 YFSETQ. Trimming cost V 3 bases and J 5 bases, with 11 bases left between them. CDR3: CASSSLTDETQYF. The CDR3 coding sequence is TGCGCCAGCAGCTCGTTGACAGACGAGACCCAGTACTTC.

This chain uses TRBV7-8 with TRBJ2-1, with a tentative D call TRBD2 (6 bases). Germline V CDR1 and CDR2: SGHVS, FQNEAQ. CDR3 length equals 16 residues. V gave up 1 base and J gave up 5 bases, with 15 bases separating them. The CDR3 DNA sequence: TGTGCCAGCAGCTTAGGGTCTAGCGTCCGACACAATGAGCAGTTCTTC. Protein: CASSLGSSVRHNEQFF.

This sequence joins TRBV20-1 and TRBJ2-5; 8 nucleotides align to TRBD1. J was trimmed by 1 base and V by 0 bases; bases with no gene match: 7. There are 16 residues in the CDR3. CDR1 and CDR2 from the germline V gene are DFQATT and SNEGSKA (reference sequence). CDR3 sequence: CSAREPVGTGQETQYF. The CDR3 region has the DNA TGCAGTGCTAGAGAGCCAGTCGGGACAGGCCAAGAGACCCAGTACTTC.

This chain uses TRBV16 with TRBJ2-5, with no clear D. CDR3 length: 14 residues. The germline V and J ends were trimmed by 4 bases and 3 bases, with 12 bases remaining between them. CDR1 and CDR2 (germline): KGHSY, FQNENV. The CDR3, as DNA: TGTGCCAGCAGCCCCCGAGACACCAAAGAGACCCAGTACTTC. Residues: CASSPRDTKETQYF.

V is TRBV19 and J is TRBJ1-2, with D unclear. Germline V gene lookup returns CDR1 LNHDA and CDR2 SQIVND (reference sequence). The V end was cut by 3 bases, the J end by 2 bases, with 10 bases between. This CDR3 region has 14 residues. DNA for the CDR3: TGTGCCAGTAGTATGGAGGGATTGAACTATGGCTACACCTTC. Translation gives CASSMEGLNYGYTF.

The rearrangement uses TRBV25-1 and TRBJ2-5, with 12 bases fitting TRBD1. The J call may be in error: the DNA end matches TRBJ2-1 better. The germline V gene has CDR1 MGHDK and CDR2 SYGVNS. The CDR3 has 18 residues. This CDR3 is CASSGGQGAKGSNNEQFF. The CDR3 DNA reads TGTGCCAGCAGTGGGGGACAGGGGGCTAAAGGGTCGAACAATGAGCAGTTCTTC.

The rearrangement joins TRBV9 to TRBJ2-2; D is undetermined. Looked up from germline, CDR1 is SGDLS and CDR2 is YYNGEE. The CDR3 loop spans 12 amino acids. V was cut by 2 bases and J by 6 bases, with 5 bases left in between. CDR3 residues: CASSVNSGELFF. The DNA of the CDR3 is TGTGCCAGCAGCGTGAATTCCGGGGAGCTGTTTTTT.

The chain recombines TRBV27 with TRBJ1-4; 9 bases align to TRBD1. The CDR3 runs to 16 residues. Germline V gives CDR1 MNHEY, CDR2 SMNVEV (reference sequence). The V gene end was trimmed by 6 bases and the J gene end by 2 bases; junction bases not matched to a gene: 7. The CDR3 region has the DNA TGTGCCAGCAGGTACAGGGGGCGCCGCACTAATGAAAAACTGTTTTTT. Translation gives CASRYRGRRTNEKLFF.

This chain uses TRBV11-2 with TRBJ2-2, with no clear D. CDR1 is SGHAT and CDR2 is FQNNGV in the germline V gene. The V end was cut by 4 bases, the J end by 1 base, with 10 bases between. The CDR3 is made up of 15 amino acids. DNA for the CDR3: TGTGCCAGCAGCTCCACTGTTTGGAACACCGGGGAGCTGTTTTTT. It translates to CASSSTVWNTGELFF.

The J gene is TRBJ2-4, the V gene TRBV6-5; 7 bases line up with TRBD1. Unmatched junction bases numbered 9, after V lost 7 bases and J lost 9 bases. CDR3 length: 13 residues. Germline values: CDR1 MNHEY, CDR2 SVGAGI. The CDR3 bases are TGTGCCAGCACCACCACAGGGGTGGGCATTCAGTACTTC. Translated, it gives CASTTTGVGIQYF.

This clonotype has a count of ten or more. The gene calls are TRBV20-1 and TRBJ2-5; perhaps TRBD2 as D (5 bases). Trimming removed 6 bases from V and 4 bases from J, with 12 bases in between. Per germline, CDR1 DFQATT and CDR2 SNEGSKA (reference sequence). The CDR3 runs 12 residues. The DNA for the CDR3 is TGCAGTGCCGAGTCGGGATCAGAGACCCAGTACTTC. Translating it yields CSAESGSETQYF.

The chain carries TRBV7-9 and TRBJ2-7, with 7 positions matching TRBD1. Looked up from germline, CDR1 is SEHNR and CDR2 is FQNEAQ (reference sequence). This CDR3 is 16 amino acids long. The trim removed 5 bases at V and 3 bases at J, leaving 13 bases unmatched. CDR3 residues: CASSSTGVSDIYEQYF. The CDR3 bases are TGTGCCAGCAGCAGTACAGGGGTTTCAGACATCTACGAGCAGTACTTC. Drawing the rest from reference TRBV7-9 and TRBJ2-7, the complete variable domain is DTGVSQNPRHKITKRGQNVTFRCDPISEHNRLYWYRQTLGQGPEFLTYFQNEAQLEKSRLLSDRFSAERPKGSFSTLEIQRTEQGDSAMYLCASSSTGVSDIYEQYFGPGTRLTVT.

V is TRBV15 and J is TRBJ1-1, with D unresolved. CDR1 and CDR2 from the germline V gene are LNHNV and YYDKDF (reference sequence). Trimming cost V 5 bases and J 4 bases, with 14 bases left between them. This CDR3 spans 14 amino acids. The CDR3 protein is CATSPTEGITEAFF. In DNA form, the CDR3 reads TGTGCCACCAGCCCGACGGAGGGTATCACTGAAGCTTTCTTT.

This clonotype was observed a few times. The chain is built from TRBV29-1 and TRBJ2-5; 15 bases are a match to TRBD2. From germline, CDR1 is SQVTM and CDR2 ANQGSEA. The CDR3 extends over 15 amino acids. V lost 4 bases and J lost 2; bases outside the gene matches: 2. CDR3 sequence (DNA): TGCAGCGTTGGCGGACTAGCGGGAGGGCAAGAGACCCAGTACTTC. Its protein is CSVGGLAGGQETQYF. Full variable domain (outside the CDR3, taken from reference TRBV29-1 and TRBJ2-5): SAVISQKPSRDICQRGTSLTIQCQVDSQVTMMFWYRQQPGQSLTLIATANQGSEATYESGFVIDKFPISRPNLTFSTLTVSNMSPEDSSIYLCSVGGLAGGQETQYFGPGTRLLVL.

This clonotype appeared a few times. The chain uses TRBV13 and TRBJ2-1; 9 bases map to TRBD2. This CDR3 contains 17 residues. After removal of 4 bases from V and 6 bases from J, the junction contained 13 bases not matched to a gene. Germline V CDR1 and CDR2: PRHDT, FYEKMQ (reference sequence). The CDR3 bases are TGTGCCAGCAGCTCCCCTAGGGGAGCGGGGGGTCTCAATGAGCAGTTCTTC. Its protein product is CASSSPRGAGGLNEQFF.

This clonotype turned up a few times. This chain uses TRBV6-5 with TRBJ2-3; D remains unclear. The CDR3 covers 13 residues. The V and J ends lost 3 bases and 2 bases respectively, with 6 bases between them. Germline V gene sequence: CDR1 MNHEY, CDR2 SVGAGI. The CDR3 spells CASSYAPTDTQYF. In DNA, the CDR3 is TGTGCCAGCAGTTATGCGCCCACAGATACGCAGTATTTT.

The rearrangement links TRBV7-9 to TRBJ2-5; D may match TRBD1 or TRBD2 (5 bases each). V dropped 8 bases and J dropped 4 bases, with 8 bases sitting between them. This CDR3 region has 11 residues. CDR1 SEHNR and CDR2 FQNEAQ come from the germline V gene (reference sequence). Here the CDR3 DNA reads TGTGCCAGCCCCGGGACAGAGACCCAGTACTTC. Translation: CASPGTETQYF.

This clonotype was detected a few times. The rearrangement joins TRBV5-6 to TRBJ2-3; D is undetermined. With 5 bases removed from V and 2 bases from J, the gap between germline ends came to 6 bases. CDR3 length: 12 amino acids. In germline, CDR1 is SGHDT, CDR2 YYEEEE. The CDR3 DNA reads as TGTGCCAGCAGGCTGTTCACAGATACGCAGTATTTT. It is translated as CASRLFTDTQYF.

The chain carries TRBV15 and TRBJ1-6, with D unclear. Germline assignment: CDR1 LNHNV and CDR2 YYDKDF (reference sequence). V lost 3 bases and J lost 9, with 15 bases in between. This CDR3 spans 15 amino acids. CDR3 nucleotide sequence: TGTGCCACCAGCAGGCATGGGCAGGAGAGTTCACCCCTCCACTTT. Protein: CATSRHGQESSPLHF.

V and J are TRBV4-3 and TRBJ2-7, with D uncertain. Germline V lookup: CDR1 LGHNA, CDR2 YSLEER. Trimming left V 0 bases short and J 6 bases short, with 9 bases between. This CDR3 comprises 13 residues. CDR3: CASSQELTGEQYF. CDR3 nucleotide sequence: TGCGCCAGCAGCCAAGAATTGACCGGCGAGCAGTACTTC.

In its sample, this clonotype was seen a few times. The V and J genes are TRBV10-3 and TRBJ1-2; 7 bases fit TRBD1. This CDR3 region has 16 residues. Germline values: CDR1 ENHRY, CDR2 SYGVKD. The ends lost 4 bases at V and 8 bases at J; junction bases unmatched: 16. CDR3 loop: CAISGTDRTGGGGYTF. The CDR3, as DNA: TGTGCCATCAGTGGGACGGACAGGACCGGAGGGGGCGGCTACACCTTC.

The sample holds one count of this clonotype. This sequence joins TRBV6-6 and TRBJ2-7; 7 bases are a match to TRBD1. V lost 6 bases, J lost 6 bases, and 8 bases stayed unmatched. The CDR3 totals 13 residues. Germline CDR1 MNHNY, CDR2 SVGAGI (reference sequence). In nucleotides, the CDR3 is TGTGCCAGCAGAAGACAGGGAATCTCCGAGCAGTACTTC. Encoded protein: CASRRQGISEQYF.

Turning to this clonotype: Sequence at one end of the junction differs from germline and may be a read error. This CDR3 reads CASIVVIADTQYF. The CDR3 region has the DNA TGTGCCAGCATCGTAGTAATCGCGGATACGCAGTATTTT. The chain uses TRBV9 and TRBJ2-3; unclear D gene. Germline values: CDR1 SGDLS, CDR2 YYNGEE. The length of the CDR3 is 13 residues.

Only a few counts were recorded for this clonotype. The chain uses TRBV6-1 and TRBJ1-2; maybe TRBD1 (6 bases). V was cut by 4 bases and J by 11 bases, with 20 bases left in between. The V gene's germline CDR1 is MNHNS and CDR2 SASEGT. This CDR3 is built from 14 residues. The DNA for the CDR3 is TGTGCCAGCAGTGTAGGATCTGGGACATCCGGGTACACCTTC. It specifies CASSVGSGTSGYTF.